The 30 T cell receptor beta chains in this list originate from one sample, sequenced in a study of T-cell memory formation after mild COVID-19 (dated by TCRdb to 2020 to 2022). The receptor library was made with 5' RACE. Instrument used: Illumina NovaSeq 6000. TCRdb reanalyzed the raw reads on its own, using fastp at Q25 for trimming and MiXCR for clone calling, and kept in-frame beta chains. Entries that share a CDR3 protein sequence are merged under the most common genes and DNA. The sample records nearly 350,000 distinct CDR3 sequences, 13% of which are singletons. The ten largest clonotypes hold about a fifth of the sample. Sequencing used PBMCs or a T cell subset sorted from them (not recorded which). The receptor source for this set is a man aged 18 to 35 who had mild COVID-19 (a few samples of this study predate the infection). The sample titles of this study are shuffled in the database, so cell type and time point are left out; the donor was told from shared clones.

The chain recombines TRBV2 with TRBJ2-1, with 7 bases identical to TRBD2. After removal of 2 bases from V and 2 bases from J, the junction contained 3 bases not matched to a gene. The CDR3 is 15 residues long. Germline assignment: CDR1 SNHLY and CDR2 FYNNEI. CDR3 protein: CASSEMGGTYNEQFF. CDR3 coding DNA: TGTGCCAGCAGTGAAATGGGGGGGACCTACAATGAGCAGTTCTTC.

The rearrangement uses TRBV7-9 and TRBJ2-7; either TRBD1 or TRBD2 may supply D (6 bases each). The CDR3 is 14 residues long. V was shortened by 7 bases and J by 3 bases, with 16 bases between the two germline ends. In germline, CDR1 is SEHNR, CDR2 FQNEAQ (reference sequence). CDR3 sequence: CASIGGQGIYEQYF. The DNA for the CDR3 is TGTGCCAGCATCGGAGGGCAGGGGATCTACGAGCAGTACTTC.

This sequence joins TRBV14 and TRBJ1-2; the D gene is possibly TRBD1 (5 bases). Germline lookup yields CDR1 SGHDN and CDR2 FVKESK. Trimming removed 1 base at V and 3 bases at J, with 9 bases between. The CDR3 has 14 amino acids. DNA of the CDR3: TGTGCCAGCAGCCAAGCGGGGCAGCACTATGGCTACACCTTC. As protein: CASSQAGQHYGYTF.

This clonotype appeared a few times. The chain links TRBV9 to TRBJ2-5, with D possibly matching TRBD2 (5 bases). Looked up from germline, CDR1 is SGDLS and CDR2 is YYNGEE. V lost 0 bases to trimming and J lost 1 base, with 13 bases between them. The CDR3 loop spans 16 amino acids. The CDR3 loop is CASSVGSGEVQETQYF. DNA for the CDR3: TGTGCCAGCAGCGTAGGGAGCGGAGAGGTCCAAGAGACCCAGTACTTC.

The CDR3 sequence is CASSLVGSDYGYTF. The CDR3 region has the DNA TGCGCCAGCAGCTTGGTAGGGAGTGACTATGGCTACACCTTC. This rearrangement joins TRBV5-1 to TRBJ1-2; D gene ambiguous. The germline CDR1 and CDR2 sequences are SGHRS and YFSETQ. This CDR3 has 14 residues. With 0 bases removed from V and 3 bases from J, the gap between germline ends came to 9 bases.

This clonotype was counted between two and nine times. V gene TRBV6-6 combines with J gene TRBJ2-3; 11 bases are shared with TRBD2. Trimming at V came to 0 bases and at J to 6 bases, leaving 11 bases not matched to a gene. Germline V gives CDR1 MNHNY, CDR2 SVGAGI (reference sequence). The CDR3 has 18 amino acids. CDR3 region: CASSYSMLAGGLGDTQYF. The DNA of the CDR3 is TGTGCCAGCAGTTACTCGATGCTAGCGGGGGGCCTCGGGGATACGCAGTATTTT.

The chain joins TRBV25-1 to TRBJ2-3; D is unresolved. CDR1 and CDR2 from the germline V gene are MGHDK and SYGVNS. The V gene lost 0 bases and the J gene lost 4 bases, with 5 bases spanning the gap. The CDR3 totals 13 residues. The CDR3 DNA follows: TGTGCCAGCAGTGAATACGCCCCAGATACGCAGTATTTT. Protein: CASSEYAPDTQYF.

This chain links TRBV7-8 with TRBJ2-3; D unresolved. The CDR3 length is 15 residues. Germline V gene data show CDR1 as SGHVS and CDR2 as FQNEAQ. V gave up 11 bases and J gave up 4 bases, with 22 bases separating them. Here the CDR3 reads CACTSKGISSDTQYF. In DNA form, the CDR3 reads TGTGCCTGCACCTCTAAAGGGATCAGTTCAGATACGCAGTATTTT.

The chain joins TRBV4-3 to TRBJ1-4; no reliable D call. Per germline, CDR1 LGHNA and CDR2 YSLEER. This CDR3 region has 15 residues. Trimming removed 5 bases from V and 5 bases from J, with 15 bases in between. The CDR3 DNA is TGCGCCAGCAGCACACGGGCGGACCGGAATGAAAAACTGTTTTTT. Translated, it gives CASSTRADRNEKLFF.

The chain's CDR3 is CASRATGTGTEAFF. The CDR3 region has the DNA TGCGCCAGCAGAGCGACAGGGACGGGCACTGAAGCTTTCTTT. The J gene is TRBJ1-1, the V gene TRBV4-1; 7 nucleotides agree with TRBD1. In germline, CDR1 is MGHRA, CDR2 YSYEKL. J was trimmed by 4 bases and V by 6 bases; bases with no gene match: 8. The CDR3 consists of 14 residues.

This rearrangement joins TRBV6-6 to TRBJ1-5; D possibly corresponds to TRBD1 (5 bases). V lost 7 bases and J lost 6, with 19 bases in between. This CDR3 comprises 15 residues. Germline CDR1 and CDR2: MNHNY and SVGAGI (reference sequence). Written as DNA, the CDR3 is TGTGCCAGCACGAAGAGGGGCGATTCAGGTCAGCCCCAGCATTTT. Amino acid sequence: CASTKRGDSGQPQHF.

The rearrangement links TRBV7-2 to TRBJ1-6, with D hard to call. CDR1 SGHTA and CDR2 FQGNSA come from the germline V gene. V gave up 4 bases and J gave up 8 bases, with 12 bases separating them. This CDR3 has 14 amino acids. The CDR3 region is CASSYPSGYSPLHF. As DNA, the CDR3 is TGTGCCAGCAGCTATCCTTCGGGGTATTCACCCCTCCACTTT. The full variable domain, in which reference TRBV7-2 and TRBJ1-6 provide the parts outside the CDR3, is GAGVSQSPSNKVTEKGKDVELRCDPISGHTALYWYRQSLGQGLEFLIYFQGNSAPDKSGLPSDRFSAERTGGSVSTLTIQRTQQEDSAVYLCASSYPSGYSPLHFGNGTRLTVT.

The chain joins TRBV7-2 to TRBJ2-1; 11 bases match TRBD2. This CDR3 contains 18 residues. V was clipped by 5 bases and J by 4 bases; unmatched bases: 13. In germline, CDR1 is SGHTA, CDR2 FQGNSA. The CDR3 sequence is CASSSSRLAGGLYNEQFF. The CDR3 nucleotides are TGTGCCAGCAGCAGCAGCCGCCTAGCGGGGGGCCTATACAATGAGCAGTTCTTC.

The CDR3 sequence: CATSDLRGAEAFF. The CDR3 nucleotides are TGTGCCACCAGTGATTTGAGAGGGGCTGAAGCTTTCTTT. V gene TRBV24-1 combines with J gene TRBJ1-1; D perhaps matches TRBD1 (5 bases). The V gene's germline CDR1 is KGHDR and CDR2 SFDVKD. This CDR3 region has 13 residues. Trimming cost V 0 bases and J 6 bases, with 7 bases left between them.

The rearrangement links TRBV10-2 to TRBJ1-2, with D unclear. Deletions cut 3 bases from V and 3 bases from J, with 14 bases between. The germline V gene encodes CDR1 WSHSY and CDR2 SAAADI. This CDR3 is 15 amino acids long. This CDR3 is CASSESVSGDYGYTF. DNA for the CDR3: TGCGCCAGCAGTGAATCTGTGAGCGGGGACTATGGCTACACCTTC.

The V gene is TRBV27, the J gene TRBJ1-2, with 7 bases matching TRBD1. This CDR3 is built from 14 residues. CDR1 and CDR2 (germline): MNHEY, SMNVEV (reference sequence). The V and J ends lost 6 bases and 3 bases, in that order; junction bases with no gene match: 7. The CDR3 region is CASRRAGGYYGYTF. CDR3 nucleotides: TGTGCCAGCAGGCGGGCAGGGGGGTACTATGGCTACACCTTC.

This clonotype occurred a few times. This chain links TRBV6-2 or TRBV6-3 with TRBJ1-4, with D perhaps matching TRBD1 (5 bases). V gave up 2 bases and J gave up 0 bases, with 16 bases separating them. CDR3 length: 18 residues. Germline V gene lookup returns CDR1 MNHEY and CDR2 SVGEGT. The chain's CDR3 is CASSYRVIDRPTNEKLFF. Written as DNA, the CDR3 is TGTGCCAGCAGTTACCGGGTCATCGACAGACCAACTAATGAAAAACTGTTTTTT.

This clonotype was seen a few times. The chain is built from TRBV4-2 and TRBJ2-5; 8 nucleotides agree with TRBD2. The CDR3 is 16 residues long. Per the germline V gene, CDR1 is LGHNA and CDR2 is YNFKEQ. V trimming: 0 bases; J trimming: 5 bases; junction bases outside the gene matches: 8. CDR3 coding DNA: TGTGCCAGCAGCCAAGACCCCCGGGGGGGGTATGAGACCCAGTACTTC. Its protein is CASSQDPRGGYETQYF.

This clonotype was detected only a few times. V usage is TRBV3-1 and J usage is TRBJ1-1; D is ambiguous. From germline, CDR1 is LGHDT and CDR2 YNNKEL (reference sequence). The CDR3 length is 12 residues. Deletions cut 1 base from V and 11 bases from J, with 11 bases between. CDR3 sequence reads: CASSQVGRRAFF. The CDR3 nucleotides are TGTGCCAGCAGCCAAGTCGGGAGGCGGGCTTTCTTT.

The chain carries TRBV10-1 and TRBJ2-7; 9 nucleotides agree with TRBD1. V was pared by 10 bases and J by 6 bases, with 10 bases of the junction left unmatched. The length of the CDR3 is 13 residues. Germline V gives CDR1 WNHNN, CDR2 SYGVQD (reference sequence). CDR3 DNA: TGCGCCAACCGGGACAGGGATGCTACCGAGCAGTACGTC. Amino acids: CANRDRDATEQYV.

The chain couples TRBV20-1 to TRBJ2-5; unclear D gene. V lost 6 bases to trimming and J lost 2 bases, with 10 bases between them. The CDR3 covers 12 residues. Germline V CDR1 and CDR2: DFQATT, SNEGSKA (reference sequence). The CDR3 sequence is CSAPKVQETQYF. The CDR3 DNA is TGCAGTGCCCCGAAAGTACAAGAGACCCAGTACTTC.

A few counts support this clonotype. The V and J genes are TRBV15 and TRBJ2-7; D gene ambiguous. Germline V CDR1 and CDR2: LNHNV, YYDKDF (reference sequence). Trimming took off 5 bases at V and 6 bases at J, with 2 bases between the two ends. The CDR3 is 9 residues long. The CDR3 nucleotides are TGTGCCACCAGCCCCGAGCAGTACTTC. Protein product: CATSPEQYF. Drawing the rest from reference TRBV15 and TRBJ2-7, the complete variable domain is DAMVIQNPRYQVTQFGKPVTLSCSQTLNHNVMYWYQQKSSQAPKLLFHYYDKDFNNEADTPDNFQSRRPNTSFCFLDIRSPGLGDTAMYLCATSPEQYFGPGTRLTVT.

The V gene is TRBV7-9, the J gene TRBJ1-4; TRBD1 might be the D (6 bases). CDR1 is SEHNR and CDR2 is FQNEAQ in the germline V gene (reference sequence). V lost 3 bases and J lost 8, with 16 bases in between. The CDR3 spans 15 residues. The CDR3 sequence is CASSFNQGLKEKLFF. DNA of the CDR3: TGTGCCAGCAGCTTTAACCAGGGGTTGAAAGAAAAACTGTTTTTT.

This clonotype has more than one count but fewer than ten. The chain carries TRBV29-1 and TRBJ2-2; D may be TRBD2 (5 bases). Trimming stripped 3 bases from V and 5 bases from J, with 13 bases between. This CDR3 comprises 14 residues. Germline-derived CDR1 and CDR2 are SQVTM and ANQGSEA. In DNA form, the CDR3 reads TGCAGCGTTGACCGAAACGGCGGGACCGGGGAGCTGTTTTTT. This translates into CSVDRNGGTGELFF.

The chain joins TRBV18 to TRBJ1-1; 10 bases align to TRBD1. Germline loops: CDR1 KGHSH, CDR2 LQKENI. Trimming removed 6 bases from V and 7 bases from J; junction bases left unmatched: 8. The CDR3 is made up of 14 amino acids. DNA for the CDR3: TGTGCCAGCTCCCCGAGGACAGGGGGTGATGAAGCTTTCTTT. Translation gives CASSPRTGGDEAFF.

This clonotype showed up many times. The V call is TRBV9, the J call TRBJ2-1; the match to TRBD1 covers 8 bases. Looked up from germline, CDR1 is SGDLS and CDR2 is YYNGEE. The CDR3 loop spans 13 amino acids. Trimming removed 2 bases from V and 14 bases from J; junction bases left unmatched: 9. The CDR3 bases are TGTGCCAGCAGCGTGACGTATACAGGGGGGAAGTTCTTC. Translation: CASSVTYTGGKFF.

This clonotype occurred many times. The CDR3 DNA reads as TGTGCCAGCAGGCCCGACAGAAGCAATTCACCCCTCCACTTT. Protein: CASRPDRSNSPLHF. The V and J genes are TRBV7-2 and TRBJ1-6, with a weak D call TRBD1 (5 bases). CDR1 and CDR2 (germline): SGHTA, FQGNSA. Deletions cut 6 bases from V and 7 bases from J, with 13 bases between. The CDR3 has 14 amino acids.

The CDR3: CASSLGGRTPQFF. CDR3 nucleotides: TGTGCCAGCAGCTTAGGGGGCAGGACCCCACAGTTCTTC. The V and J genes are TRBV7-2 and TRBJ2-1; perhaps TRBD1 as D (5 bases). Germline loops: CDR1 SGHTA, CDR2 FQGNSA. The CDR3 has 13 amino acids. Trimming left V 1 base short and J 13 bases short, with 14 bases between.

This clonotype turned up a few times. The CDR3 sequence is CATVGGTGELFF. The CDR3 bases are TGTGCCACCGTGGGGGGGACCGGGGAGCTGTTTTTT. V is TRBV7-9 and J is TRBJ2-2; 7 nucleotides agree with TRBD2. CDR1 SEHNR and CDR2 FQNEAQ come from the germline V gene (reference sequence). There are 12 residues in the CDR3. The junction had 4 bases not matched to a gene; V was cut back by 10 bases and J by 5 bases.

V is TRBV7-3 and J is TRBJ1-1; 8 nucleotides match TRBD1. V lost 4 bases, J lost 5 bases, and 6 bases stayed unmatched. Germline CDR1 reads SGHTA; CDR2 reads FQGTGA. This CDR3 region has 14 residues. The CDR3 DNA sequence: TGTGCCAGCAGCTCGACAGGGGAGGGGACTGAAGCTTTCTTT. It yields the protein CASSSTGEGTEAFF.